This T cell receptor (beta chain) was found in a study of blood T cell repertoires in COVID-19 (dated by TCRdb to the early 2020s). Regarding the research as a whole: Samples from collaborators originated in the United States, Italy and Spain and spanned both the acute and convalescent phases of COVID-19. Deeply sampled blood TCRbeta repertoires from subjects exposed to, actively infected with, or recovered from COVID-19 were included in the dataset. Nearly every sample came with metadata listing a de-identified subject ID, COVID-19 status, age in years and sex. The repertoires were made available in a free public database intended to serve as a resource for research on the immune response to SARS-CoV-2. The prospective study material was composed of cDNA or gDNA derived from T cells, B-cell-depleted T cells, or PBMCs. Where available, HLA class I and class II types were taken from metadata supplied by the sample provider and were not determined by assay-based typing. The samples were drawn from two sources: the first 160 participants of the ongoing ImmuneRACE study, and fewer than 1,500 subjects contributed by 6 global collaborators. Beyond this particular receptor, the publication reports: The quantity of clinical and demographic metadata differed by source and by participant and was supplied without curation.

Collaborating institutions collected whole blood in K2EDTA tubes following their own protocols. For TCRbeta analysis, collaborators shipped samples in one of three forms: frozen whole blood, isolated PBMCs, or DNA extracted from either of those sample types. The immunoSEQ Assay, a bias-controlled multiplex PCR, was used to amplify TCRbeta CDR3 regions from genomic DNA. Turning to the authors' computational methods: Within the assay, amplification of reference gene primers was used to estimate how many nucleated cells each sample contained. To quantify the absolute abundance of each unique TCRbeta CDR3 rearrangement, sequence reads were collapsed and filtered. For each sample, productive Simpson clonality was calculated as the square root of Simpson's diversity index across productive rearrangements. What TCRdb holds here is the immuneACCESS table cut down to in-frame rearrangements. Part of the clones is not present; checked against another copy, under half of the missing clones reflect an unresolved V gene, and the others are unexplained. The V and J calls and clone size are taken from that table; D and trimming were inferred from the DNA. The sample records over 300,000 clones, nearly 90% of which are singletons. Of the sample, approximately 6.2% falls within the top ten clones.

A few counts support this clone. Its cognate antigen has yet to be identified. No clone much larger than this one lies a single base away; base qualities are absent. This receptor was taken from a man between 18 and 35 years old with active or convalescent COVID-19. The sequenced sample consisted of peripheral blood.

The CDR3 reads as follows: CASSLTGSYEQYF. The DNA is as follows: TGCGCCAGCAGCTTGACAGGCTCCTACGAGCAGTACTTC. Recombination connected TRBV5-1 to TRBJ2-7; TRBD1 might be the D gene, on 5 matching bases. Reading the germline V gene gives CDR1 SGHRS and CDR2 YFSETQ. The CDR3 spans 13 residues, from the cysteine through the phenylalanine. Kept here is only the CDR3 DNA, which spans 39 bases and is read in frame from base 1. Trimming costs V 1 base and J 0 bases, and their ends lie 5 bases apart.